The 9 T cell receptor beta chains below come from one sample, sequenced in a study of radiation and T cells in renal cell carcinoma. As to time point: blood 4 weeks post-SBRT, at nephrectomy. Treatment reported: 15 Gy SBRT to primary tumor, nephrectomy 4 weeks later. Method: immunoSEQ multiplex PCR; TCRdb's copy keeps in-frame clones and lacks some. The table has some 150,000 clones, 75% to 90% seen once. This specimen consisted of blood, obtained from a patient whose treatment included radiotherapy and nephrectomy. The origin of the receptors is a woman aged 50 to 65 with renal cell carcinoma.

This clone appeared a few times. The J gene is TRBJ1-4, the V gene TRBV19, with D hard to call. Trimming stripped 6 bases from V and 7 bases from J, with 18 bases between. The CDR3 has 15 residues. Germline CDR1 LNHDA, CDR2 SQIVND (reference sequence). This CDR3 reads CASSPCGLGPEKLFF. For the CDR3, the DNA is TGTGCCAGTAGCCCCTGCGGGCTTGGGCCTGAAAAACTGTTTTTT.

The V call is TRBV7-9, the J call TRBJ2-5, with TRBD1 identical over 9 bases. The V gene's germline CDR1 is SEHNR and CDR2 FQNEAQ (reference sequence). The CDR3 consists of 14 residues. J lost 5 bases, V lost 5 bases, and 6 bases had no gene match. As DNA, the CDR3 is TGTGCCAGCAGCCCAAGGGACAGGGAGGAGACCCAGTACTTC. It encodes CASSPRDREETQYF.

The chain links TRBV27 to TRBJ1-5; D unclear. V dropped 2 bases and J dropped 3 bases, with 11 bases sitting between them. Germline V gives CDR1 MNHEY, CDR2 SMNVEV (reference sequence). The CDR3 is made up of 15 amino acids. CDR3 sequence reads: CASSLGPRLNQPQHF. In DNA form, the CDR3 reads TGTGCCAGCAGTTTAGGACCCAGGCTCAATCAGCCCCAGCATTTT.

This chain uses TRBV29-1 with TRBJ2-1; 7 bases align to TRBD2. The CDR3 runs 12 residues. CDR1 and CDR2 from the germline V gene are SQVTM and ANQGSEA. V was pared by 4 bases and J by 6 bases, with 3 bases of the junction left unmatched. The CDR3 nucleotides read TGCAGCGTTGGCCCGGGGGGCAATGAGCAGTTCTTC. Amino acids: CSVGPGGNEQFF.

The chain recombines TRBV10-3 with TRBJ1-5, with TRBD1 identical over 7 bases. Germline V gene sequence: CDR1 ENHRY, CDR2 SYGVKD. There are 13 residues in the CDR3. V gave up 11 bases and J gave up 3 bases; unmatched junction bases: 7. DNA for the CDR3: TGTGCCGCAACCGGACAGGTCAATCAGCCCCAGCATTTT. It specifies CAATGQVNQPQHF.

The rearrangement joins TRBV7-2 to TRBJ2-7; 7 bases match TRBD2. The CDR3 runs to 15 residues. V gave up 5 bases and J gave up 0 bases; unmatched junction bases: 7. Germline V gene lookup returns CDR1 SGHTA and CDR2 FQGNSA. The CDR3 protein is CASSLTSASSYEQYF. In nucleotides, the CDR3 is TGTGCCAGCAGCCTCACTAGCGCCAGCTCCTACGAGCAGTACTTC. Drawing the rest from reference TRBV7-2 and TRBJ2-7, the complete variable domain is GAGVSQSPSNKVTEKGKDVELRCDPISGHTALYWYRQSLGQGLEFLIYFQGNSAPDKSGLPSDRFSAERTGGSVSTLTIQRTQQEDSAVYLCASSLTSASSYEQYFGPGTRLTVT.

The chain joins TRBV6-1 to TRBJ1-4; D is unclear. The V end lost 7 bases, the J end lost 8 bases, and 17 bases lay between the germline ends. This CDR3 has 14 residues. Germline V gene sequence: CDR1 MNHNS, CDR2 SASEGT. Here the CDR3 reads CASIPGRALEKLFF. The CDR3 DNA sequence: TGTGCCAGCATCCCGGGCCGGGCCCTAGAAAAACTGTTTTTT.

This clone was seen only once. This CDR3 is CATSREGGDEKLFF. The DNA for the CDR3 is TGTGCCACCAGCAGAGAAGGGGGCGATGAAAAACTGTTTTTT. The rearrangement links TRBV15 to TRBJ1-4; 7 bases line up with TRBD1. From germline, CDR1 is LNHNV and CDR2 YYDKDF (reference sequence). The length of the CDR3 is 14 residues. V dropped 0 bases and J dropped 6; count of bases not matched to a gene: 1.

This clone was detected once. The chain links TRBV5-1 to TRBJ2-7, with TRBD1 matching 8 bases. This CDR3 comprises 14 residues. Germline assignment: CDR1 SGHRS and CDR2 YFSETQ. J lost 3 bases, V lost 4 bases, and 6 bases had no gene match. The CDR3 nucleotides are TGCGCCAGCAGCAGATCGACAGGGGACTACGAGCAGTACTTC. It yields the protein CASSRSTGDYEQYF. The full variable domain, with the rest looked up from reference TRBV5-1 and TRBJ2-7, is KAGVTQTPRYLIKTRGQQVTLSCSPISGHRSVSWYQQTPGQGLQFLFEYFSETQRNKGNFPGRFSGRQFSNSRSEMNVSTLELGDSALYLCASSRSTGDYEQYFGPGTRLTVT.